The clone carrying this TCR beta chain appeared many times. Antigen specificity is unknown. The library was prepared for alpha chains; this beta chain is a stray read, so its frequency means little. This sample stems from a study of spatial heterogeneity in lung cancer. Overall study: TCR and UMI combinations that were unique each appeared, on average, more than ten times in raw reads. General observations from the study: It was found that expanded intratumoral alpha and beta TCR counts tracked tumor mutation counts. Coverage of tumor T cells, by estimate, reached 7% to 9% for alpha chains and over 12% for beta chains. Counts of ubiquitous and regional expanded TCRs tracked ubiquitous and regional nonsynonymous mutations, respectively.

MiXCR, applied by TCRdb to the 5' RACE reads, yields one record per CDR3 protein. The repertoire consists of fewer than 6,000 distinct CDR3 sequences, with under 5% occurring once and the leading ten covering approximately 20%. As to time point: sample taken at primary tumor resection. Whole RNA was taken from tumor, nontumor lung or frozen PBMC; it was then sequenced unsorted. Germline V gives CDR1 MDHEN, CDR2 SYDVKM. The CDR3 covers 15 residues. V lost 3 bases and J 6 bases, leaving 15 bases between the germline ends. The chain is built from TRBV28 and TRBJ1-5; D may be TRBD1 (6 bases). Source: lung tumor tissue, taken at surgery. This TCR was sampled from a male donor with early-stage non-small cell lung cancer. This CDR3 reads CASSFPQGNGQPQHF. In DNA, the CDR3 is TGTGCCAGCAGTTTCCCACAGGGAAACGGTCAGCCCCAGCATTTT.